The rows below give T cell receptor beta chains drawn from one sample of a study of blood T cells in healthy people across ages. TCRdb itself ran the 5' RACE reads through MiXCR, one entry per CDR3 protein. Counted here are 700,000 to 900,000 distinct CDR3 sequences, approximately 55% occurring once; the ten biggest clones make up 41%. The sequencing input was blood. These receptors were obtained from a man older than 75 in good health. Both conserved end residues are part of each CDR3. A D gene is named only where the DNA matches it firmly. The listing skips clone size in some rows; elsewhere it reads once, few, many or a size class.

j_gene,v_gene,abundance,len,d_gene,CDR3aa,CDR3nt
TRBJ2-7,TRBV27,few,15,TRBD2,CASSYRRTSGYEQYF,TGTGCCAGCAGTTACCGACGGACTAGCGGCTACGAGCAGTACTTC
TRBJ2-6,TRBV29-1,few,15,NA,CSVGSSLSGANVLTF,TGCAGCGTTGGGTCCAGCCTCTCTGGGGCCAACGTCCTGACTTTC
TRBJ1-1,TRBV6-5,NA,13,NA,CASSTRTDTEAFF,TGTGCCAGCAGCACCCGGACAGACACTGAAGCTTTCTTT
TRBJ1-6,TRBV28,NA,14,NA,CASSLRFENSPLHF,TGTGCCAGCAGTTTGAGGTTCGAGAATTCACCCCTCCACTTT
TRBJ1-4,TRBV5-1,NA,13,NA,CASSEGVDEKLFF,TGCGCCAGCAGTGAGGGTGTAGATGAAAAACTGTTTTTT
TRBJ2-7,TRBV6-6,NA,16,NA,CASSYAGGENSYEQYF,TGTGCCAGCAGTTACGCCGGCGGGGAGAACTCCTACGAGCAGTACTTC
TRBJ2-3,TRBV12-3/TRBV12-4,NA,16,NA,CASSPFLTPSTDTQYF,TGTGCCAGCAGTCCCTTTCTGACCCCTAGCACAGATACGCAGTATTTT
TRBJ2-5,TRBV3-1,NA,11,TRBD2,CASSQGGGQYF,TGTGCCAGCAGCCAAGGGGGGGGGCAGTACTTC
TRBJ1-6,TRBV3-1,NA,12,TRBD1,CASSLRDSAHHF,TGTGCCAGCAGCCTCAGGGACAGCGCACACCACTTT
TRBJ2-5,TRBV7-8,once,15,TRBD2,CASSTPGGDGETQYF,TGTGCCAGCAGCACTCCGGGGGGGGACGGAGAGACCCAGTACTTC
TRBJ2-1,TRBV20-1,few,17,NA,CSARDPTGSPAYNEQFF,TGCAGTGCTAGAGATCCCACAGGATCGCCCGCCTACAATGAGCAGTTCTTC
TRBJ2-7,TRBV29-1,NA,14,TRBD2,CSAVMTSGRAGQYF,TGCAGCGCCGTGATGACTAGCGGGAGGGCAGGGCAGTACTTC
TRBJ1-3,TRBV2,NA,15,TRBD1,CASGTGITSGNTIYF,TGTGCCAGCGGGACAGGGATTACCTCTGGAAACACCATATATTTT
TRBJ1-2,TRBV7-2,NA,16,NA,CASSPDRQKRGYGYTF,TGTGCCAGCAGCCCCGACCGACAGAAGAGGGGCTATGGCTACACCTTC
TRBJ2-3,TRBV27,NA,17,TRBD1,CASSFPHDRAGTDTQYF,TGTGCCAGCAGTTTCCCCCACGACAGGGCCGGCACAGATACGCAGTATTTT
TRBJ2-5,TRBV12-3/TRBV12-4,NA,13,TRBD1,CASSPTGGETLYF,TGTGCCAGCAGTCCGACAGGGGGAGAGACCCTGTACTTC
TRBJ2-1,TRBV7-3,NA,13,NA,CASSLSLRQGQFF,TGTGCCAGCAGCTTAAGTTTACGCCAGGGGCAGTTCTTC
TRBJ2-1,TRBV10-3,NA,15,TRBD2,CAISAGLAGTNEQFF,TGTGCCATCAGTGCGGGGCTAGCGGGAACGAATGAGCAGTTCTTC
TRBJ1-2,TRBV6-5,once,15,NA,CASSYSRAGGYGYTF,TGTGCCAGCAGTTACTCGAGGGCAGGAGGCTATGGCTACACCTTC
TRBJ2-7,TRBV4-2,NA,15,NA,CASSQQRTAAYEQYF,TGTGCCAGCAGCCAGCAGAGGACAGCCGCCTACGAGCAGTACTTC
TRBJ2-7,TRBV7-2,few,18,TRBD2,CASSRFLQASGNQDEQYF,TGTGCCAGCAGCCGCTTCCTTCAGGCTAGCGGGAATCAGGACGAGCAGTACTTC
TRBJ2-6,TRBV6-5,few,20,NA,CASSYSIWGPTSSGANVLTF,TGTGCCAGCAGTTACTCGATTTGGGGCCCTACGAGCTCTGGGGCCAACGTCCTGACTTTC
TRBJ2-3,TRBV9,NA,15,TRBD1,CASSLWDSSTDTQYF,TGTGCCAGCAGCCTTTGGGACAGTAGCACAGATACGCAGTATTTT
TRBJ2-3,TRBV20-1,once,16,NA,CSARDLKGRITDTQYF,TGCAGTGCTAGAGATCTCAAGGGGAGGATCACAGATACGCAGTATTTT
TRBJ2-5,TRBV12-3/TRBV12-4,NA,14,TRBD2,CASNGEGYQETQYF,TGTGCCAGCAACGGGGAGGGGTACCAAGAGACCCAGTACTTC
TRBJ2-4,TRBV13,NA,19,TRBD2,CASSLWSSGRVGAKNIQYF,TGTGCCAGCAGCTTATGGTCTAGCGGGAGGGTTGGGGCCAAAAACATTCAGTACTTC
TRBJ2-7,TRBV10-3,once,14,TRBD2,CAISGAGEHNEQYF,TGTGCCATCAGTGGGGCGGGAGAGCACAATGAGCAGTACTTC
TRBJ1-6,TRBV12-3/TRBV12-4,NA,15,TRBD1,CASCRDSLDNSPLHF,TGTGCTAGTTGCCGGGACAGCTTAGATAATTCACCCCTCCACTTT
TRBJ2-3,TRBV27,few,11,NA,CASRSSRYAYF,TGTGCCAGCAGGTCGTCCAGATACGCGTATTTT
TRBJ1-5,TRBV20-1,NA,15,NA,CSARDRETLNQPQHF,TGCAGTGCTAGAGATCGAGAAACCCTCAATCAGCCCCAGCATTTT
TRBJ2-3,TRBV15,few,15,TRBD1,CATSLDRERADTQYF,TGTGCCACCAGCCTGGACAGGGAAAGGGCAGATACGCAGTATTTT
TRBJ2-3,TRBV29-1,NA,14,TRBD1,CSGMTGGSTDTQYF,TGCAGCGGGATGACAGGGGGCAGCACAGATACGCAGTATTTT
TRBJ2-1,TRBV6-2/TRBV6-3,NA,18,NA,CASSRIPTLAGTYNEQFF,TGTGCCAGCAGTCGAATCCCGACCTTAGCAGGGACCTACAATGAGCAGTTCTTC
TRBJ2-1,TRBV20-1,few,15,TRBD1,CSPYGGTGAWNEQFF,TGCAGTCCCTACGGAGGGACAGGAGCGTGGAATGAGCAGTTCTTC
TRBJ2-5,TRBV6-1,few,16,TRBD2,CASSEPLAGAGETQYF,TGTGCCAGCAGTGAGCCCCTAGCGGGAGCGGGCGAGACCCAGTACTTC
TRBJ2-5,TRBV9,NA,15,NA,CASSVEVGALGTQYF,TGTGCCAGCAGCGTAGAGGTGGGGGCTCTTGGGACCCAGTACTTC
TRBJ2-3,TRBV5-6,few,16,TRBD2,CASSLRGGSGHRDAYF,TGTGCCAGCAGCTTGAGAGGCGGGAGTGGGCACAGAGACGCGTATTTT
TRBJ2-1,TRBV24-1,NA,16,NA,CATSDLAGGIFNEQFF,TGTGCCACCAGTGATTTGGCGGGCGGGATATTTAATGAGCAGTTCTTC
TRBJ2-7,TRBV27,NA,13,TRBD2,CATAGVSLYEQYF,TGTGCCACCGCGGGAGTTTCCCTCTACGAGCAGTACTTC
TRBJ1-1,TRBV29-1,few,15,NA,CSVEGRQILNTEAFF,TGCAGCGTTGAAGGTCGGCAGATCCTGAACACTGAAGCTTTCTTT
TRBJ1-5,TRBV2,NA,14,NA,CASSGQGLGQPQHF,TGTGCCAGCAGTGGCCAGGGGCTGGGGCAGCCCCAGCATTTT
TRBJ2-7,TRBV10-3,NA,14,TRBD1,CAIRTPGTGAEQYF,TGTGCCATCAGGACCCCCGGAACAGGGGCCGAGCAGTACTTC
TRBJ2-1,TRBV20-1,few,14,TRBD2,CSARDRGRGNEQFF,TGCAGTGCTAGAGACCGGGGGAGGGGAAATGAGCAGTTCTTC
TRBJ2-1,TRBV7-6,few,14,NA,CASSLVPTNNEQFF,TGTGCCAGCAGCTTAGTTCCTACTAATAATGAGCAGTTCTTC
TRBJ2-1,TRBV4-1,few,15,NA,CASSQDVLAVNEQFF,TGCGCCAGCAGCCAAGATGTACTAGCAGTGAATGAGCAGTTCTTC
TRBJ1-1,TRBV5-1,once,13,NA,CASNMDRNTEAFF,TGCGCCAGCAATATGGACAGGAACACTGAAGCTTTCTTT
TRBJ2-7,TRBV10-3,NA,16,TRBD2,CAISDTSGVSSYEQYF,TGTGCCATCAGTGATACTAGCGGGGTAAGCTCCTACGAGCAGTACTTC
TRBJ2-7,TRBV25-1,NA,15,TRBD2,CASSEQAGVWYEQYF,TGTGCCAGCAGTGAACAGGCGGGAGTTTGGTACGAGCAGTACTTC
TRBJ2-7,TRBV5-1,many,14,TRBD1,CASSSGQGSYEQYF,TGCGCCAGCTCCTCGGGACAGGGCTCCTACGAGCAGTACTTC
TRBJ2-7,TRBV5-1,NA,14,TRBD1,CASSATGSGVEQYF,TGCGCCAGCAGCGCGACAGGGAGTGGGGTCGAGCAGTACTTC
TRBJ2-1,TRBV5-4,NA,16,TRBD2,CASSPGGLAGANEQFF,TGTGCCAGCAGCCCGGGAGGACTAGCGGGGGCGAATGAGCAGTTCTTC
TRBJ1-4,TRBV18,NA,15,TRBD1,CASSPRQGRNEKLFF,TGTGCCAGCTCACCGCGACAGGGGAGAAATGAAAAACTGTTTTTT
TRBJ1-5,TRBV20-1,NA,14,TRBD1,CSARHGQGNQPQHF,TGCAGTGCTAGACACGGACAGGGCAATCAGCCCCAGCATTTT